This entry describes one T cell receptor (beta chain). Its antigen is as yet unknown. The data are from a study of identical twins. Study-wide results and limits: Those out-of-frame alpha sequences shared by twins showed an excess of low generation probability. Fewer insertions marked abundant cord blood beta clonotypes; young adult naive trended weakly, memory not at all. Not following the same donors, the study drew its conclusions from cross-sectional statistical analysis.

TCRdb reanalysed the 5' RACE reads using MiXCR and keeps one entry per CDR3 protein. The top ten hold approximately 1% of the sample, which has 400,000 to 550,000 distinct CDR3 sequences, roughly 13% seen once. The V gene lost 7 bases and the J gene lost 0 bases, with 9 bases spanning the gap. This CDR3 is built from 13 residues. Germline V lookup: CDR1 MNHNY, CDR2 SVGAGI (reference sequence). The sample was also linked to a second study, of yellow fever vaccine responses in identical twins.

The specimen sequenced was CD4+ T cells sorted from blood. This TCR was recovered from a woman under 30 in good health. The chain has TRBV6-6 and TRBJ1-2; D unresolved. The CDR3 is CASMPGSNYGYTF. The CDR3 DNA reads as TGTGCCAGCATGCCGGGATCTAACTATGGCTACACCTTC.